This TCR beta chain was sequenced for a study of T-cell memory formation after mild COVID-19. At the level of the study: Largely, the TCR clusters proved donor specific. Study results and limitations: CD4+ contracting clones were mainly CM and EM; CD8+ ones, EMRA. Pre-infection memory already had some responding clones, implying cross-reactive memory joined.

Employing constant-segment primers, 5'RACE generated TCR alpha and TCR beta cDNA libraries bearing sample barcodes and UMIs. TCRdb itself ran the 5' RACE reads through MiXCR, one entry per CDR3 protein. The data show fewer than 500,000 distinct CDR3 sequences, with about 23% seen just once and around 12% held by the top ten. This clonotype was picked up a small number of times. The antigen is undetermined. Material for sequencing was PBMCs or a T cell subset sorted from them (not recorded which). The TCR sequence derives from an adult woman who had mild COVID-19 (a few samples of this study predate the infection). Cell type and time point are not known.

CDR3 DNA: TGTGCCACCAGTGATCCTGCGGGGGGGGTCCTCGGCAATGAGCAGTTCTTC. This translates into CATSDPAGGVLGNEQFF. The chain combines TRBV24-1 with TRBJ2-1; 9 positions match TRBD2. Germline V gives CDR1 KGHDR, CDR2 SFDVKD. Trimming cost V 3 bases and J 6 bases; bases outside gene matches: 11. The CDR3 is 17 amino acids.